A single sample gave rise to the 17 T cell receptor beta chains below, sequenced in a study of blood T cell repertoires in COVID-19. TCRdb's table, derived via immunoSEQ multiplex PCR, lists solely in-frame clones and lacks some. The data show under 200,000 clones, with around 80% seen just once and 6.5% held by the top ten. Sequences were obtained from peripheral blood. The receptors shown here come from a man aged 65-85 years with active or convalescent COVID-19.

This chain joins TRBV6-5 and TRBJ1-3; no definite D call. The V end was cut by 7 bases, the J end by 4 bases, with 17 bases between. Germline-derived CDR1 and CDR2 are MNHEY and SVGAGI. This CDR3 region has 15 residues. This CDR3 reads CASTRDFPGGNTIYF. The CDR3 DNA sequence: TGTGCCAGCACCCGGGATTTCCCCGGCGGAAACACCATATATTTT.

This clone was detected a few times. This chain uses TRBV5-6 with TRBJ2-7; D is uncertain. The germline gives CDR1 SGHDT, CDR2 YYEEEE. The CDR3 sequence is 15 residues long. The V gene lost 2 bases and the J gene lost 0 bases, with 12 bases spanning the gap. The CDR3 sequence: CASSFGLSSSYEQYF. The CDR3 DNA reads TGTGCCAGCAGCTTTGGCTTATCTAGCTCCTACGAGCAGTACTTC.

This clone was found once. The CDR3 DNA reads TGTGCCAGCCGAGGTTATCGGCTGTTCTTC. Protein: CASRGYRLFF. The chain employs TRBV12-3 or TRBV12-4 and TRBJ2-1; D unclear. The V gene lost 8 bases and the J gene lost 15 bases, with 14 bases spanning the gap. This CDR3 comprises 10 residues.

This chain connects TRBV7-9 to TRBJ1-2; possible D gene TRBD1, 5 bases. V was cut by 5 bases and J by 9 bases, with 13 bases left in between. Germline CDR1 and CDR2: SEHNR and FQNEAQ (reference sequence). CDR3 size: 12 residues. The CDR3 nucleotides are TGTGCCAGCAGCCCTCTGGAGGGGAGCTACACCTTC. Protein product: CASSPLEGSYTF.

The rearrangement joins TRBV30 to TRBJ1-1; D gene unclear. This CDR3 is built from 14 residues. The V gene lost 5 bases and the J gene lost 3 bases, with 16 bases spanning the gap. In germline, CDR1 is GTSNPN, CDR2 SVGIG (reference sequence). CDR3 in amino acids: CAWVLLSGDTEAFF. CDR3 DNA sequence: TGTGCCTGGGTTTTACTCTCCGGGGACACTGAAGCTTTCTTT.

The chain uses TRBV3-1 (or the pseudogene TRBV3-2) and TRBJ1-2; D remains ambiguous. V lost 0 bases and J lost 8, with 16 bases in between. The length of the CDR3 is 15 residues. The germline CDR1 and CDR2 sequences are LGHDT and YNNKEL (reference sequence). DNA of the CDR3: TGTGCCAGCAGCCAAGATCTCGGAGGGTTCGGAGGCTACACCTTC. Protein product: CASSQDLGGFGGYTF.

This clone was recorded once. The J gene is TRBJ1-6, the V gene TRBV7-2; D unresolved. The CDR3 spans 14 residues. The ends were cut back, 5 bases at V and 8 bases at J, with 13 bases in the middle. Germline V gives CDR1 SGHTA, CDR2 FQGNSA. CDR3 in DNA: TGTGCCAGCAGCCTAACCCAAGTCGATTCACCCCTCCACTTT. This encodes CASSLTQVDSPLHF.

The V and J genes are TRBV10-3 and TRBJ2-1, with TRBD2 matching over 16 bases. V was clipped by 6 bases and J by 9 bases; unmatched bases: 5. Germline V gives CDR1 ENHRY, CDR2 SYGVKD. This CDR3 spans 15 amino acids. For the CDR3, the DNA is TGTGCCATCAGGCCGGGACTAGCGGGAGGGGGTGAGCAGTTCTTC. Translated, it gives CAIRPGLAGGGEQFF.

This clone was observed a handful of times. The chain has TRBV19 and TRBJ2-2; tentative D call: TRBD2 (6 bases). Germline V gene sequence: CDR1 LNHDA, CDR2 SQIVND (reference sequence). This CDR3 has 16 amino acids. CDR3 loop: CATNERALSNTGELFF. CDR3 sequence (DNA): TGTGCTACTAATGAGCGGGCCCTCTCTAACACCGGGGAGCTGTTTTTT.

The rearrangement joins TRBV4-3 to TRBJ1-1; D is uncertain. Germline lookup yields CDR1 LGHNA and CDR2 YSLEER. The CDR3 has 14 amino acids. Trimming pared 4 bases from V and 2 bases from J, leaving 11 bases between. This chain's CDR3 is CASSPSGRNTEAFF. The DNA for the CDR3 is TGCGCCAGCAGCCCCAGCGGTCGCAACACTGAAGCTTTCTTT.

The V call is TRBV19, the J call TRBJ1-2; 8 bases align to TRBD1. V shed 7 bases, J shed 3 bases, and the junction held 4 bases outside the gene matches. The CDR3 contains 13 residues. Germline V gives CDR1 LNHDA, CDR2 SQIVND (reference sequence). DNA for the CDR3: TGTGCCAGTACCCCGACAGGGGACTATGGCTACACCTTC. This gives the protein CASTPTGDYGYTF.

The V gene is TRBV2, the J gene TRBJ1-2; D not resolved. CDR1 is SNHLY and CDR2 is FYNNEI in the germline V gene. The CDR3 sequence is 14 residues long. V was clipped by 6 bases and J by 0 bases, with 11 bases between them. CDR3 coding DNA: TGTGCCAGCAGAAGGGAGGCCGCTAACTATGGCTACACCTTC. It encodes CASRREAANYGYTF.

This clone was found a few times. The chain's CDR3 is CASSGGLAVSYNEQFF. For the CDR3, the DNA is TGTGCCAGCAGCGGAGGACTAGCGGTCTCCTACAATGAGCAGTTCTTC. V and J are TRBV9 and TRBJ2-1; 10 nucleotides agree with TRBD2. Germline CDR1 reads SGDLS; CDR2 reads YYNGEE. This CDR3 has 16 residues. The junction had 3 bases not matched to a gene; V was cut back by 3 bases and J by 0 bases.

The chain links TRBV6-5 to TRBJ1-1, with 7 bases identical to TRBD1. The germline CDR1 and CDR2 sequences are MNHEY and SVGAGI. There are 13 residues in the CDR3. The J segment lost 5 bases and the V segment lost 10 bases, leaving 10 bases of the junction unmatched. CDR3 loop: CATGRGMGTEAFF. The CDR3 nucleotides read TGTGCCACCGGCAGGGGGATGGGTACTGAAGCTTTCTTT.

J is TRBJ2-5 and V is TRBV9, with D unresolved. The CDR3 runs 14 residues. Trimming left V 0 bases short and J 1 base short, with 7 bases between. Per germline, CDR1 SGDLS and CDR2 YYNGEE. CDR3 sequence: CASSVGTVQETQYF. The DNA for the CDR3 is TGTGCCAGCAGCGTAGGTACAGTCCAAGAGACCCAGTACTTC.

This chain links TRBV15 with TRBJ1-2, with D possibly matching TRBD1 (6 bases). The CDR3 extends over 17 amino acids. V lost 0 bases and J lost 5, with 19 bases in between. Germline lookup yields CDR1 LNHNV and CDR2 YYDKDF (reference sequence). Here the CDR3 DNA reads TGTGCCACCAGCAGAGATCGGGTACTACAGGGACCTTATGGCTACACCTTC. Amino acid sequence: CATSRDRVLQGPYGYTF.

The chain carries TRBV5-1 and TRBJ1-6; weak D call: TRBD1 (5 bases). Germline loops: CDR1 SGHRS, CDR2 YFSETQ. The CDR3 is 13 amino acids. V dropped 8 bases and J dropped 6 bases, with 12 bases sitting between them. The CDR3 reads CASRPQGNSPLHF. CDR3 nucleotides: TGCGCCAGTCGGCCCCAGGGTAATTCACCCCTCCACTTT. Filled out from reference TRBV5-1 and TRBJ1-6, the complete variable domain reads KAGVTQTPRYLIKTRGQQVTLSCSPISGHRSVSWYQQTPGQGLQFLFEYFSETQRNKGNFPGRFSGRQFSNSRSEMNVSTLELGDSALYLCASRPQGNSPLHFGNGTRLTVT.